This T cell receptor (beta chain) was identified during a study of shared clonotypes between healthy human individuals (dated by TCRdb to the early 2020s). Regarding the research as a whole: A few men and a couple of women, aged 18 to 49 years, made up the cohort. For each donor, CD4 naive and CD4 memory were each given three plates, CD8 naive was given two plates, and CD8 memory was given one plate. The study deeply sequenced blood TCR repertoires of about 5 healthy adults to estimate repertoire size and the extent of clonotype sharing between individuals. Different laboratories and diverse techniques were used to prepare libraries and sequence TCR repertoires, to increase sequencing depth and limit assay-specific biases. Between about 0.8 and 8.9 billion PBMCs per donor were obtained by leukapheresis. General findings and caveats noted by the study authors: Pairwise subsampling led to the expectation that sequencing depth would affect the degree of clonotype sharing among donors. Larger estimated clonotype richness was generally found for naive subsets than for memory subsets. Compared with non-shared clonotypes, clonotypes shared by all four sorted-subset donors had higher generation probabilities. Even with the large sequencing depth, rarefaction of the sorted-subset datasets indicated that sequencing was incomplete. Sampling was restricted to blood, and TCR repertoires in tissues likely differ from the TCR repertoires found in blood. Sharing across a few donors was observed for about 5% of naive CD4, less than 4% of naive CD8, over 2% of memory CD4, and 0.4% of memory CD8 clonotypes. The genetic and exposure-history diversity represented was limited by the small number of donors.

Notes on this clone: What this receptor recognizes is not known. No much larger clone exists at a distance of one base, and base qualities are not known.

The CDR3 contains 15 residues, cysteine and phenylalanine counted. The kept DNA is CDR3 alone, 45 bases in frame from the first base. Taken from the germline V gene, the CDR1 and CDR2 loops are SNHLY and FYNNEI. Cut back by 3 bases and 3 bases, the V and J ends lie 14 bases apart. TCR CDR3 regions were amplified from genomic DNA by multiplex PCR using the deep immunoSEQ assay. For each cell subset, the extracted genomic DNA was distributed evenly across all wells of several immunoSEQ 96-well plates, and each plate served as one replicate. For sorted subsets, each replicate PCR was loaded with 200 ng genomic DNA, equivalent to some 31,000 T cell genomes. The purified libraries were quantified using a Qubit 3.0 fluorometer, sized with a Bioanalyzer 2100, and then quantified again using the KAPA Library Quantification kit. Every immunoSEQ 96-well plate was sequenced on a dedicated single-read 150-cycle Illumina NextSeq 550 flow cell. The authors' analysis ran thus. The immunoSEQ output contained only junctional sequences without quality scores, so filtering could not match that applied to full-length reads. Sequences were annotated with PyIR, a Python wrapper for IgBLAST v1.9, and V/J genes and CDR3 were assigned using IMGT germline references. Any read was removed if the V/J assignment was weak (E-value above 1e-6), the CDR3 was missing, or the read contained stop codons, out-of-frame junctions, or ambiguous translated residues. V3J clonotypes were defined as sequences sharing an identical inferred V gene, J gene, and CDR3 amino acid sequence. To compute the percentage overlap between repertoires, the number of shared unique clonotypes was divided by the size of the smaller repertoire. Repertoire richness was assessed with RTK rarefaction, the Chao1 estimator, and Recon v2.1 estimates of unobserved clonotypes. Generation probabilities for all TCRbeta clonotypes obtained by the gDNA method from a handful of donors were computed using OLGA. TCRdb took over this immuneACCESS table, retaining in-frame rearrangements with V and J assigned. Such tables are incomplete; in checked studies, under half of the missing clones stem from an unresolved V gene, and the remainder is unexplained. That table supplies the V and J calls and clone size; D and trimming were determined from the DNA. This sample has approximately 2.1 million clones in its table, and just over 90% of those were observed once. 0.39% of the sample rests with the top ten.

Healthy HIV-negative adults with no recently reported acute infections or vaccinations were included as donors. Every donor was a Caucasian adult residing in Nashville, Tennessee, USA. CD4+ T cells were enriched through magnetic negative selection, after which naive cells were positively selected on CD45RA and the remaining negative fraction served as the memory subset. After blood collection by leukapheresis, PBMCs were isolated using Ficoll-Histopaque density gradient centrifugation and then cryopreserved in the vapor phase of liquid nitrogen. Purity and quantity of every magnetically sorted T cell population were checked by analytical flow cytometry. Genomic DNA was isolated from every sorted fraction and measured by UV absorbance on a Nanodrop 2000c.

The rearranged segments are TRBV2 and TRBJ2-5, and TRBD1 may be the D gene, going by 5 matching bases. Sequenced material: naive CD4+ T cells from PBMCs. The cell subset or site label of this sample denotes: CD45RA+ positively selected. This TCR derives from a man aged 18 to 35 in good health. Some clones in this sample may be carry-over from other donors' samples. The CDR3 here reads CASSDQQVIEETQYF. At the DNA level, the sequence is TGTGCCAGCAGTGATCAACAGGTTATTGAAGAGACCCAGTACTTC.